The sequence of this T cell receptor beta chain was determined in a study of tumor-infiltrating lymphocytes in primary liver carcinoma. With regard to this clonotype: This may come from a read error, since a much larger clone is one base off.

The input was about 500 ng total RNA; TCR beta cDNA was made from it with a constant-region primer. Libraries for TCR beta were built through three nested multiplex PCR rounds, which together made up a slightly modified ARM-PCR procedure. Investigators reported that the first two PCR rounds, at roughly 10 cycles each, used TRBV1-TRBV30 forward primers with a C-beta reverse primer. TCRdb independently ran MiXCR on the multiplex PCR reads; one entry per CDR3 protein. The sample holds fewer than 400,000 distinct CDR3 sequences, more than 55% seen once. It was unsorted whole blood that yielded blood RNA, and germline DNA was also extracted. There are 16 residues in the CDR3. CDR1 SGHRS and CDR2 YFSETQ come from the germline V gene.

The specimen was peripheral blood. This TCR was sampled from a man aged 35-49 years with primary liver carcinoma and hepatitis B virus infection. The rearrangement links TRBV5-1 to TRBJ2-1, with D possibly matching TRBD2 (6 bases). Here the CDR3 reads CANSLGGLSQYNEQFF. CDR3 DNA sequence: TGCGCCAACAGCTTGGGGGGACTCTCCCAATACAATGAGCAGTTCTTC. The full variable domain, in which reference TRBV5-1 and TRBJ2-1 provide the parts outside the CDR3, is KAGVTQTPRYLIKTRGQQVTLSCSPISGHRSVSWYQQTPGQGLQFLFEYFSETQRNKGNFPGRFSGRQFSNSRSEMNVSTLELGDSALYLCANSLGGLSQYNEQFFGPGTRLTVL.